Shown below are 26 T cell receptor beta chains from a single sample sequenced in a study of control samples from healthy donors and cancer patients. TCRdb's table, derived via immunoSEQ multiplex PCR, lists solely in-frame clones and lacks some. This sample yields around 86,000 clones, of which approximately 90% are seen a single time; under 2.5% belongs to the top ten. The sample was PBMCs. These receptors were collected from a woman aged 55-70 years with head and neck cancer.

The CDR3 DNA follows: TGTGCCAGTAGTATAGGTAGACAGCCTAATCAGCCCCAGCATTTT. As protein: CASSIGRQPNQPQHF. The gene calls are TRBV19 and TRBJ1-5, with D maybe TRBD1 (5 bases). V was cut by 1 base and J by 4 bases, with 11 bases left in between. Looked up from germline, CDR1 is LNHDA and CDR2 is SQIVND (reference sequence). This CDR3 is 15 amino acids long. The full variable domain, completed using reference TRBV19 and TRBJ1-5, is DGGITQSPKYLFRKEGQNVTLSCEQNLNHDAMYWYRQDPGQGLRLIYYSQIVNDFQKGDIAEGYSVSREKKESFPLTVTSAQKNPTAFYLCASSIGRQPNQPQHFGDGTRLSIL.

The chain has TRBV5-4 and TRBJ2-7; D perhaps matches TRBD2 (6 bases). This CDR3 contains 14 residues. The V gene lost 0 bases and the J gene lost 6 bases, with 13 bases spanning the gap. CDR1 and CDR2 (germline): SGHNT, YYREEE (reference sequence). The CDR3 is CASSLELGSSEQYF. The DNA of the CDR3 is TGTGCCAGCAGCTTGGAACTCGGGAGCTCCGAGCAGTACTTC.

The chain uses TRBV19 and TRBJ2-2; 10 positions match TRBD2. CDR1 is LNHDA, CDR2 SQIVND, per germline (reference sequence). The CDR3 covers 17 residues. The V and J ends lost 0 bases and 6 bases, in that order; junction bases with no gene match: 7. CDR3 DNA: TGTGCCAGTAGTATAGATGCAGCGGGAGGGGGGGCCGGGGAGCTGTTTTTT. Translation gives CASSIDAAGGGAGELFF. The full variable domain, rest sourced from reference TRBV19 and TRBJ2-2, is DGGITQSPKYLFRKEGQNVTLSCEQNLNHDAMYWYRQDPGQGLRLIYYSQIVNDFQKGDIAEGYSVSREKKESFPLTVTSAQKNPTAFYLCASSIDAAGGGAGELFFGEGSRLTVL.

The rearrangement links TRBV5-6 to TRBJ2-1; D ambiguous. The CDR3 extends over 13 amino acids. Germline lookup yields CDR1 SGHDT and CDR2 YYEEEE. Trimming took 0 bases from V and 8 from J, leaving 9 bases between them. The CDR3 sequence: CASSLDPDYEQFF. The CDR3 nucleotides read TGTGCCAGCAGCTTGGACCCAGACTATGAGCAGTTCTTC.

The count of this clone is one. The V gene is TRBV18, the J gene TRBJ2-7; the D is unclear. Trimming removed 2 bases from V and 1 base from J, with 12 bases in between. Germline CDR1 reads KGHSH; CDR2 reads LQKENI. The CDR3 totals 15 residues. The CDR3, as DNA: TGTGCCAGCTCACCAGTGGGCGACCAATCCTACGAGCAGTACTTC. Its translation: CASSPVGDQSYEQYF.

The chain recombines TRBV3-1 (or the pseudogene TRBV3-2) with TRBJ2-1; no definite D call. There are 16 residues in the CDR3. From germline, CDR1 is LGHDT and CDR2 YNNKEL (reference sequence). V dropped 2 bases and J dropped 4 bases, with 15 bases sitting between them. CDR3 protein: CASSQQDWAIYNEQFF. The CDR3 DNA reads TGTGCCAGCAGCCAACAAGACTGGGCAATTTACAATGAGCAGTTCTTC.

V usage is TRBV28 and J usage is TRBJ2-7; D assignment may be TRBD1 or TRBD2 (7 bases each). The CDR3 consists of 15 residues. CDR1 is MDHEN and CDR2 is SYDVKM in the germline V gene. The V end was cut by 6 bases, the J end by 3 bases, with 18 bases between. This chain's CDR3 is CASRLPRGGYYEQYF. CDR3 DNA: TGTGCCAGCAGATTGCCCAGGGGGGGCTACTACGAGCAGTACTTC.

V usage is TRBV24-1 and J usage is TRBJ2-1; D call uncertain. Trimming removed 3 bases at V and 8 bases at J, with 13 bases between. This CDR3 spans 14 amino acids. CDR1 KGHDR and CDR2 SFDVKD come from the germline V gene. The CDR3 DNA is TGTGCCACCAGTGATACCCTCTTGGGGTATGAGCAGTTCTTC. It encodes CATSDTLLGYEQFF.

The DNA for the CDR3 is TGTGCCAGCAGCTTAGGCCGGACAGGTATGAACACTGAAGCTTTCTTT. Its translation is CASSLGRTGMNTEAFF. The chain combines TRBV7-3 with TRBJ1-1; 7 bases map to TRBD1. Germline V gene sequence: CDR1 SGHTA, CDR2 FQGTGA. Germline trimming cut 2 bases from V and 0 bases from J; bases unmatched to any gene: 6. The CDR3 has 16 amino acids.

CDR3 protein: CASSLGSGWTGELFF. The CDR3 DNA reads TGCGCCAGCAGCTTGGGGTCAGGGTGGACCGGGGAGCTGTTTTTT. The chain couples TRBV5-1 to TRBJ2-2, with D perhaps TRBD1 (5 bases). Trimming took 0 bases from V and 5 from J, leaving 11 bases between them. The CDR3 is 15 amino acids. Germline values: CDR1 SGHRS, CDR2 YFSETQ.

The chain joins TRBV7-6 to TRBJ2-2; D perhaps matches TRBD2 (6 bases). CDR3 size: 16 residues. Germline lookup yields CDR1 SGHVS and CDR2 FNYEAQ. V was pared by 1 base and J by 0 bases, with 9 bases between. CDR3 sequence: CASSLEVAANTGELFF. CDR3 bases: TGTGCCAGCAGCTTAGAGGTAGCGGCGAACACCGGGGAGCTGTTTTTT.

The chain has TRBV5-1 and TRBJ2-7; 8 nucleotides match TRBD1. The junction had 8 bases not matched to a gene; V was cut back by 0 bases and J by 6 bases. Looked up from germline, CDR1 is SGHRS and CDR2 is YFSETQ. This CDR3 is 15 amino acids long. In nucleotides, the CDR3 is TGCGCCAGCAGCTTGGAGGGGACAGGTAACGGCGAGCAGTACTTC. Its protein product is CASSLEGTGNGEQYF. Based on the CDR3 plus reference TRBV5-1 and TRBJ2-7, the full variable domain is KAGVTQTPRYLIKTRGQQVTLSCSPISGHRSVSWYQQTPGQGLQFLFEYFSETQRNKGNFPGRFSGRQFSNSRSEMNVSTLELGDSALYLCASSLEGTGNGEQYFGPGTRLTVT.

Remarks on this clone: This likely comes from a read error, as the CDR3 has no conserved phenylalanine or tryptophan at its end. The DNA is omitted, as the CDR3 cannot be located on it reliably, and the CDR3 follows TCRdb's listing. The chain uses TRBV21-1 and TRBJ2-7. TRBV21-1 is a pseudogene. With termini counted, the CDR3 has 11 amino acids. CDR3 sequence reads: CASSTPGPKNL.

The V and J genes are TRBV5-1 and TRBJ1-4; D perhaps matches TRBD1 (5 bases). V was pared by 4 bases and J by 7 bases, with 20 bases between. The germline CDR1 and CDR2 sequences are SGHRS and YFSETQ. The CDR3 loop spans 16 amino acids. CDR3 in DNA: TGCGCCAGCAGCACCCTAGGGACGGATAATGGTGAAAAACTGTTTTTT. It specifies CASSTLGTDNGEKLFF.

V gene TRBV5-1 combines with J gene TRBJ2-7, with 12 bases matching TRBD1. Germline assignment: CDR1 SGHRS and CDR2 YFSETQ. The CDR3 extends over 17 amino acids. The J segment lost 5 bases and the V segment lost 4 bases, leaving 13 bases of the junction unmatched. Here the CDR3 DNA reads TGCGCCAGCAGCAGGACCGGGACAGGGGGCCAAGTCGACGAGCAGTACTTC. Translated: CASSRTGTGGQVDEQYF.

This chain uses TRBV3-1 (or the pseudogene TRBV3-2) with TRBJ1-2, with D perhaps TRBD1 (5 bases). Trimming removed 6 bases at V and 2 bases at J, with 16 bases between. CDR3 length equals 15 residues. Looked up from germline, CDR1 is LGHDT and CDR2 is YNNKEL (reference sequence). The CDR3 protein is CASRYAGRQNYGYTF. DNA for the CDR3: TGTGCCAGCAGGTACGCAGGGAGGCAGAACTATGGCTACACCTTC.

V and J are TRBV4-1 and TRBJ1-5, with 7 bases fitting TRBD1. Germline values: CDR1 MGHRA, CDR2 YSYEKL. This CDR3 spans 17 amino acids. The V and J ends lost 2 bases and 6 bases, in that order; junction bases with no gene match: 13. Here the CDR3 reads CASSQRTNRGLGQPQHF. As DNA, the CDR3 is TGCGCCAGCAGCCAACGGACCAACAGGGGTCTTGGTCAGCCCCAGCATTTT.

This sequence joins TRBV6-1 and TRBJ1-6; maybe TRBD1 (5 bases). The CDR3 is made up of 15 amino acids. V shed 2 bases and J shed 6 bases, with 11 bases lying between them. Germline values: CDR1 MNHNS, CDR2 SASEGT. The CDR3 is CASSETREGNSPLHF. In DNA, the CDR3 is TGTGCCAGCAGTGAAACCAGGGAGGGTAATTCACCCCTCCACTTT.

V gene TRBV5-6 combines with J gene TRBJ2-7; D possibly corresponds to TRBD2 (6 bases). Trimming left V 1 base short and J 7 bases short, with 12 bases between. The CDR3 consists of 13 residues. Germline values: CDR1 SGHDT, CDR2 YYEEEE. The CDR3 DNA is TGTGCCAGCAGCTTGCCGGGGGTCCGGGAGCAGTACTTC. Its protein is CASSLPGVREQYF.

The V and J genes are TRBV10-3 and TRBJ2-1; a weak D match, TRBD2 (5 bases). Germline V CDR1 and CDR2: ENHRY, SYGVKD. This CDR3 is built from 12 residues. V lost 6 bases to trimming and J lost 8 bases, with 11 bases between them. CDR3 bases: TGTGCCATCAGCGGAGTCGGGGATGAGCAGTTCTTC. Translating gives CAISGVGDEQFF.

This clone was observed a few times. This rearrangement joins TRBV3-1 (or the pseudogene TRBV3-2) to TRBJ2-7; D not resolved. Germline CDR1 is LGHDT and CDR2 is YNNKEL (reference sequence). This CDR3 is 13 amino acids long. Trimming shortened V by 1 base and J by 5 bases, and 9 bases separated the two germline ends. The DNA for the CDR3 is TGTGCCAGCAGCCAAGGGACGCAGAACGAGCAGTACTTC. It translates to CASSQGTQNEQYF.

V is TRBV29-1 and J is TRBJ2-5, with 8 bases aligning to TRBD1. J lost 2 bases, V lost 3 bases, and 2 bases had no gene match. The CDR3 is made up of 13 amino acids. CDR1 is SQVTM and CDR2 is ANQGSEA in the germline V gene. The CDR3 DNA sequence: TGCAGCGTTGACGGGACAGGACAAGAGACCCAGTACTTC. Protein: CSVDGTGQETQYF.

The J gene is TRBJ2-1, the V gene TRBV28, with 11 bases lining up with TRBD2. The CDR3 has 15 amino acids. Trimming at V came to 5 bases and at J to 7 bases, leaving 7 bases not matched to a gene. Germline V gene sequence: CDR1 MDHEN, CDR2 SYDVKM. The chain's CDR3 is CASSHTSGSGNEQFF. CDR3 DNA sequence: TGTGCCAGCAGTCACACTAGCGGGAGTGGGAATGAGCAGTTCTTC.

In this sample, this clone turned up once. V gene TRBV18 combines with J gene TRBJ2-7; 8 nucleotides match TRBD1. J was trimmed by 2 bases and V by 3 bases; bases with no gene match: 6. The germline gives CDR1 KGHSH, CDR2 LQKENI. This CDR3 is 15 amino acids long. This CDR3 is CASSPGTGSTYEQYF. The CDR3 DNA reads TGTGCCAGCTCACCTGGGACAGGTAGCACCTACGAGCAGTACTTC.

The CDR3 is CASSPGQLEAFF. The CDR3 DNA is TGTGCCAGCAGCCCGGGACAGCTTGAAGCTTTCTTT. The gene calls are TRBV3-1 (or the pseudogene TRBV3-2) and TRBJ1-1; 7 bases align to TRBD1. The CDR3 totals 12 residues. Germline V gene sequence: CDR1 LGHDT, CDR2 YNNKEL (reference sequence). The V gene end was trimmed by 4 bases and the J gene end by 7 bases; junction bases not matched to a gene: 3.

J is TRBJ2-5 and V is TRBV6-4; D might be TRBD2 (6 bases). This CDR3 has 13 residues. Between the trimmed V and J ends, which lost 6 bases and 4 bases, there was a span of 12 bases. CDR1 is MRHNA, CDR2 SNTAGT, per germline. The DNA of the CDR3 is TGTGCCAGCAGCGTTGTGGGAGGAGAGACCCAGTACTTC. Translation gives CASSVVGGETQYF.